This T cell receptor (beta chain) was recovered during a study of blood T cell repertoires in COVID-19. Study information: Sample material is recorded as cDNA or gDNA derived from T cells, B-cell-depleted T cells, or PBMCs.

Germline values: CDR1 LGHDT, CDR2 YNNKEL (reference sequence). Trimming left V 3 bases short and J 3 bases short, with 11 bases between. CDR3 length: 14 amino acids. Which cohort a participant joined came from the clinical history participants gave. Original data processing: Amplifying reference gene primers gave estimates of nucleated cell counts. Clones were sequenced by immunoSEQ multiplex PCR, and TCRdb holds only the in-frame ones, with some missing. V and J calls and clone size are those listed in that table; D and trimming were worked out from the DNA. The data hold around 250,000 clones, with 70% to 90% observed a single time.

The source is a woman aged 45-65 years who had recovered from COVID-19. The V and J genes are TRBV3-1 (or the pseudogene TRBV3-2) and TRBJ1-2; D is perhaps TRBD1 (5 bases). Source material: PBMCs or T cells enriched from blood (not recorded which). The CDR3 DNA reads as TGTGCCAGCAGCCACTCAGCGGGACACTATGGCTACACCTTC. Protein product: CASSHSAGHYGYTF.